Shown below are 9 T cell receptor beta chains from a single sample sequenced in a study of T cells in Graves' hyperthyroidism and ophthalmopathy. Regions amplified from RNA transcripts were the TCR beta CDR3 regions. First-round RT-PCR targeting the TCR CDR3 was performed with the HTBI primer set. TCRdb reanalysed the multiplex PCR reads using MiXCR and keeps one entry per CDR3 protein. The data contain about 400,000 distinct CDR3 sequences, more than 15% of them singletons. The specimen sequenced was blood. The receptors come from a young woman with Graves' hyperthyroidism.

The rearrangement uses TRBV14 and TRBJ2-1; possible D gene TRBD2, 6 bases. This CDR3 has 17 residues. Trimming pared 3 bases from V and 6 bases from J, leaving 21 bases between. Germline-derived CDR1 and CDR2 are SGHDN and FVKESK. CDR3 amino acids: CASSHRTRDRTANEQFF. Here the CDR3 DNA reads TGTGCCAGCAGCCACCGAACGCGGGACCGTACCGCCAATGAGCAGTTCTTC.

This clonotype turned up a few times. The genes are TRBV19 and TRBJ2-3, with D possibly being TRBD1 (5 bases). The length of the CDR3 is 14 residues. Trimming shortened V by 4 bases and J by 3 bases, and 11 bases separated the two germline ends. The V gene's germline CDR1 is LNHDA and CDR2 SQIVND (reference sequence). The CDR3 nucleotides are TGTGCCAGTAGTACTCCAGGGTTAACAGATACGCAGTATTTT. Its translation: CASSTPGLTDTQYF.

The rearrangement uses TRBV9 and TRBJ2-2; either TRBD1 or TRBD2 may supply D (5 bases each). The germline gives CDR1 SGDLS, CDR2 YYNGEE. This CDR3 region has 17 residues. Trimming took 1 base from V and 1 from J, leaving 14 bases between them. The CDR3: CASSVSGGLENTGELFF. As DNA, the CDR3 is TGTGCCAGCAGCGTATCTGGGGGTTTGGAGAACACCGGGGAGCTGTTTTTT. Full variable domain (rest looked up from reference TRBV9 and TRBJ2-2): DSGVTQTPKHLITATGQRVTLRCSPRSGDLSVYWYQQSLDQGLQFLIQYYNGEERAKGNILERFSAQQFPDLHSELNLSSLELGDSALYFCASSVSGGLENTGELFFGEGSRLTVL.

This clonotype has a count of ten or more. The chain carries TRBV2 and TRBJ2-1, with D perhaps matching TRBD1 or TRBD2 (5 bases each). The germline V and J ends were trimmed by 5 bases and 8 bases, with 13 bases remaining between them. Germline V CDR1 and CDR2: SNHLY, FYNNEI. This CDR3 comprises 13 residues. CDR3 protein: CASSPWGSDEQFF. As DNA, the CDR3 is TGTGCCAGCAGTCCTTGGGGGTCGGATGAGCAGTTCTTC.

The chain uses TRBV11-2 and TRBJ1-6; D gene uncertain. V lost 5 bases to trimming and J lost 13 bases, with 15 bases between them. CDR1 SGHAT and CDR2 FQNNGV come from the germline V gene. This CDR3 is 13 amino acids long. CDR3 region: CASSTQRGSPLHF. For the CDR3, the DNA is TGTGCCAGCAGCACTCAACGGGGAAGTCCCCTCCACTTT.

This clonotype was observed many times. The rearrangement joins TRBV18 to TRBJ2-7; no clear D gene. This CDR3 comprises 15 residues. The V end lost 1 base, the J end lost 0 bases, and 10 bases lay between the germline ends. Per the germline V gene, CDR1 is KGHSH and CDR2 is LQKENI. CDR3 sequence (DNA): TGTGCCAGCTCACCACGCGTAAAACTCTCCTACGAGCAGTACTTC. It is translated as CASSPRVKLSYEQYF.

This clonotype was detected many times. The chain combines TRBV2 with TRBJ2-1; a possible D gene is TRBD1 (5 bases). The CDR3 consists of 14 residues. CDR1 and CDR2 from the germline V gene are SNHLY and FYNNEI. Between the trimmed V and J ends, which lost 11 bases and 2 bases, there was a span of 16 bases. In nucleotides, the CDR3 is TGTGCCGGGGAAGGGGATGGCCCCTACAATGAGCAGTTCTTC. It codes for CAGEGDGPYNEQFF.

This clonotype occurred a few times. This chain uses TRBV24-1 with TRBJ2-2, with 7 bases lining up with TRBD1. The CDR3 has 15 residues. J was trimmed by 5 bases and V by 3 bases; bases with no gene match: 5. CDR1 and CDR2 (germline): KGHDR, SFDVKD. CDR3 sequence (DNA): TGTGCCACCAGTGATGCCGGGACAGCGACCGGGGAGCTGTTTTTT. Its translation is CATSDAGTATGELFF.

This clonotype was seen many times. This rearrangement joins TRBV28 to TRBJ1-2; 8 nucleotides agree with TRBD1. This CDR3 is 14 amino acids long. Germline loops: CDR1 MDHEN, CDR2 SYDVKM. V shed 6 bases, J shed 7 bases, and the junction held 10 bases outside the gene matches. The CDR3 DNA reads as TGTGCCAGCAGCCCCTCGGGACAGGTTCTTGGCTACACCTTC. Encoded protein: CASSPSGQVLGYTF.